This T cell receptor beta chain was captured by sequencing in a study of identical twins. Overall study findings and caveats: Donors were not followed over many years; analysis was cross-sectional. An excess of low generation probability was shown by twin-shared out-of-frame alpha sequences.

Germline-derived CDR1 and CDR2 are ENHRY and SYGVKD. V was shortened by 2 bases and J by 0 bases, with 4 bases between the two germline ends. The CDR3 covers 14 residues. With template switching, a universal primer site was added, and the cDNA carried unique molecular identifiers. TCRdb passed the 5' RACE reads through MiXCR, listing each CDR3 protein once. The repertoire holds 200,000 to 300,000 distinct CDR3 sequences, with about 12% as singletons. Regarding this clonotype: The antigen is unknown.

Healthy Caucasians made up all donors. In addition, the sample was reused for a study of yellow fever vaccine responses in identical twins.

The TCR comes from a woman younger than 35 in good health. The source material was memory (CD45RO+) T cells sorted from blood. This rearrangement joins TRBV10-3 to TRBJ2-2; D is unresolved. CDR3 coding DNA: TGTGCCATCAGTGAGAGCCCGAACACCGGGGAGCTGTTTTTT. Its protein product is CAISESPNTGELFF.